This paragraph reports one T cell receptor (beta chain). This record belongs to a study of T-cell memory formation after mild COVID-19. The CDR3 consists of 17 residues. V was shortened by 2 bases and J by 0 bases, with 14 bases between the two germline ends. CDR1 and CDR2 from the germline V gene are MNHEY and SVGAGI. TCRdb fed the 5' RACE reads into MiXCR, producing one record per CDR3 protein. Among hundreds of thousands of distinct CDR3 sequences listed, about an eighth were seen once. Sequencing was carried out using PBMCs or a T cell subset sorted from them (not recorded which). This rearrangement joins TRBV6-5 to TRBJ1-3, with TRBD1 as a possible D gene (5 bases). The TCR sequence derives from a man between 18 and 35 years old who had mild COVID-19 (a few samples of this study predate the infection). Cell type and time point are not known. The CDR3 bases are TGTGCCAGCAGTTACGACGTGCGGGGCCTCTCTGGAAACACCATATATTTT. Its protein product is CASSYDVRGLSGNTIYF.